Below, 10 T cell receptor beta chains from the same sample are listed, as sequenced in a study of CD8+CD57+ T cells in acquired aplastic anemia. Using genomic DNA as the template, TCR beta VDJ and CDR3 profiling was carried out. One entry per CDR3 protein results from TCRdb running MiXCR on the reads. Altogether 250,000 to 300,000 distinct CDR3 sequences are present, approximately 57% being singletons, with the ten largest covering roughly 8%. The sample was sorted CD4+, CD8+, or CD8+CD57+ T cells (not recorded which) from PBMCs. The receptors were gathered from a human donor with severe aplastic anemia or a healthy control (not recorded which).

This rearrangement joins TRBV30 to TRBJ1-6; 9 bases match TRBD1. Trimming cost V 7 bases and J 5 bases; bases outside gene matches: 6. Germline V gene sequence: CDR1 GTSNPN, CDR2 SVGIG (reference sequence). This CDR3 region has 14 residues. Written as DNA, the CDR3 is TGTGCCTACAATCGGACAGGGGATAATTCACCCCTCCACTTT. Its protein product is CAYNRTGDNSPLHF.

The chain joins TRBV7-2 to TRBJ1-4, with 9 bases lining up with TRBD1. Germline V lookup: CDR1 SGHTA, CDR2 FQGNSA. Losses at the gene ends were 1 base for V and 4 bases for J; bases not matched to a gene: 1. CDR3 length: 15 residues. The CDR3: CASSLDRGLNEKLFF. CDR3 DNA: TGTGCCAGCAGCTTAGACAGGGGGCTTAATGAAAAACTGTTTTTT.

This clonotype was found many times. V usage is TRBV6-6 and J usage is TRBJ2-2, with TRBD2 identical over 10 bases. Unmatched junction bases numbered 3, after V lost 11 bases and J lost 3 bases. Germline lookup yields CDR1 MNHNY and CDR2 SVGAGI (reference sequence). The CDR3 spans 13 residues. CDR3 region: CAEAGGDTGELFF. Here the CDR3 DNA reads TGTGCCGAAGCGGGGGGGGACACCGGGGAGCTGTTTTTT.

CDR3 sequence reads: CASSWIDRGELFF. The CDR3 nucleotides read TGTGCCAGCAGCTGGATTGACCGGGGGGAGCTGTTTTTT. The chain has TRBV5-8 and TRBJ2-2; the D is unclear. The CDR3 is 13 amino acids. Between the trimmed V and J ends, which lost 3 bases and 8 bases, there was a span of 11 bases. The germline CDR1 and CDR2 sequences are SGHTS and YDEGEE.

V is TRBV7-2 and J is TRBJ1-1; D uncertain. Looked up from germline, CDR1 is SGHTA and CDR2 is FQGNSA. V was clipped by 4 bases and J by 5 bases, with 8 bases between them. This CDR3 has 12 residues. The CDR3 protein is CASSSGLTEAFF. The CDR3 bases are TGTGCCAGCAGCTCGGGTTTGACTGAAGCTTTCTTT. The full variable domain, rest sourced from reference TRBV7-2 and TRBJ1-1, is GAGVSQSPSNKVTEKGKDVELRCDPISGHTALYWYRQSLGQGLEFLIYFQGNSAPDKSGLPSDRFSAERTGGSVSTLTIQRTQQEDSAVYLCASSSGLTEAFFGQGTRLTVV.

V gene TRBV25-1 combines with J gene TRBJ2-3; 7 nucleotides line up with TRBD1. The V gene end was trimmed by 3 bases and the J gene end by 5 bases; junction bases not matched to a gene: 2. Germline CDR1 reads MGHDK; CDR2 reads SYGVNS. CDR3 length equals 13 residues. The CDR3 is CASSDRGKDTQYF. CDR3 nucleotides: TGTGCCAGCAGTGACAGGGGGAAAGATACGCAGTATTTT.

CDR3 nucleotide sequence: TGTGCCAGCAGTTTATCCTGGCCCTGGGATGAGCAGTTCTTC. Translating gives CASSLSWPWDEQFF. The gene calls are TRBV27 and TRBJ2-1; D remains ambiguous. V lost 0 bases and J lost 8, with 11 bases in between. The CDR3 runs to 14 residues. Germline V gives CDR1 MNHEY, CDR2 SMNVEV (reference sequence).

This clonotype was counted ten times or more. The junction differs from germline at one of its ends, possibly a read error. The chain employs TRBV5-1 and TRBJ2-1; 7 bases align to TRBD2. Germline CDR1 reads SGHRS; CDR2 reads YFSETQ. The CDR3 length is 13 residues. Here the CDR3 reads CASGAGTYSEQFF. The CDR3 nucleotides are TGCGCCAGTGGAGCGGGAACCTACAGTGAGCAGTTCTTC.

There are many counts of this clonotype. The V call is TRBV5-1, the J call TRBJ2-1; TRBD2 agrees at 10 bases. The CDR3 runs to 14 residues. The junction had 2 bases not matched to a gene; V was cut back by 4 bases and J by 4 bases. Germline CDR1 is SGHRS and CDR2 is YFSETQ. CDR3 coding DNA: TGCGCCAGCAGCCTGACTAGCGGGTACAATGAGCAGTTCTTC. Protein: CASSLTSGYNEQFF.

This CDR3 is CASLRTSGELFF. CDR3 nucleotides: TGTGCCAGCCTTCGGACTAGCGGGGAGCTGTTTTTT. The chain joins TRBV2 to TRBJ2-2; the match to TRBD2 covers 7 bases. Germline assignment: CDR1 SNHLY and CDR2 FYNNEI. Trimming cost V 8 bases and J 7 bases; bases outside gene matches: 4. The CDR3 sequence is 12 residues long.